A selection of T cell receptor beta chains follows, all from one sample in a study of Graves' ophthalmopathy and Graves' hyperthyroidism. TCRdb reprocessed the multiplex PCR reads via MiXCR and lists one record per CDR3 protein. The data show approximately 700,000 distinct CDR3 sequences, over 40% seen once. The source material was peripheral blood. The source is an adult man with Graves' ophthalmopathy. Both conserved end residues are part of each CDR3. The D gene is left open where the match is weak. Clone size is not always given. Where it is, it says once, few, many or a class for expanded clones.

abundance | j_gene | v_gene | d_gene | CDR3nt | CDR3aa
NA | TRBJ1-2 | TRBV10-3 | NA | TGTGCCATCAGTAAAAACTATGGCTACACCTTC | CAISKNYGYTF
many | TRBJ2-7 | TRBV7-2 | NA | TGTGCCAGCAGCTTACAGATTACCTACGAGCAGTACTTC | CASSLQITYEQYF
NA | TRBJ2-7 | TRBV25-1 | NA | TGTGCCAGCAGAGAGGCTTCGGCTAGCTCCTACAATGAGCAGTACTTC | CASREASASSYNEQYF
many | TRBJ2-5 | TRBV20-1 | NA | TGCAGTGCATTAGCGGGACAGGGCGCAGAGACCCAGTACTTC | CSALAGQGAETQYF
NA | TRBJ1-4 | TRBV5-4 | TRBD1 | TGTGCCAGCAGCTTGGGACAGGGGGCAACTAATGAAAGACTGTTTTTT | CASSLGQGATNERLFF
NA | TRBJ2-1 | TRBV7-9 | NA | TGTGCCAGCAGCCAAACGGGCCTTAATGAGCAGTTCTTC | CASSQTGLNEQFF
many | TRBJ2-5 | TRBV7-9 | NA | TGTGCCAGCAGCTTACCAGGGTGGGAAGAGACCCAGTACTTC | CASSLPGWEETQYF
NA | TRBJ2-3 | TRBV20-1 | NA | TGCAGTGCCAACCCAGACAGCACAGATACGCAGTATTTT | CSANPDSTDTQYF
many | TRBJ1-5 | TRBV19 | TRBD1 | TGTGCCAGTAGTAGACAGGGAAGCAATCAGCCCCAGCATTTT | CASSRQGSNQPQHF
NA | TRBJ1-4 | TRBV7-8 | NA | TGTGCCAGCAGCTCCCTAGGTCCGGGCTTTGACGAAAAACTGTTTTTT | CASSSLGPGFDEKLFF
NA | TRBJ1-5 | TRBV10-3 | NA | TGTGCCATCAGTGAGGGCTACGAGCATTTT | CAISEGYEHF
NA | TRBJ2-5 | TRBV7-9 | TRBD1 | TGTGCTAGCAGCCCAACAGGGGCCGGGGAGACCCAGTACTTC | CASSPTGAGETQYF
many | TRBJ1-2 | TRBV14 | TRBD1 | TGTGCCAGCAGCCAGTACAGGGGTGACTATGGCTACACCTTC | CASSQYRGDYGYTF
NA | TRBJ2-1 | TRBV29-1 | TRBD2 | TGCAGCTTCTATGGGGGGACTAGCGGAAACAATGAGCAGTTCTTC | CSFYGGTSGNNEQFF
many | TRBJ2-7 | TRBV12-3/TRBV12-4 | TRBD1 | TGTGCCAGCAGTGAGACAGGGTTCAACGAGCAGTACTTC | CASSETGFNEQYF
NA | TRBJ2-2 | TRBV18 | NA | TGTGCCAGCTCACCTGCCACCGGGGAGCTGTTTTTT | CASSPATGELFF
NA | TRBJ2-5 | TRBV10-3 | TRBD2 | TGTGCCATCAGCCCAGCTAGCGGGGGCCAAGAGACCCAGTACTTC | CAISPASGGQETQYF
many | TRBJ1-2 | TRBV10-3 | TRBD1 | TGTGCCAGCCGGACAGGGAACCATGGCTACACCTTC | CASRTGNHGYTF
few | TRBJ1-6 | TRBV7-8 | TRBD1 | TGTGCCAGCAGCCCCGGGACAGGCATCCACTTT | CASSPGTGIHF
few | TRBJ2-5 | TRBV5-8 | TRBD2 | TGTGCCAGCAGCTTGGAGGCCCGCGGGGGGACAGAGACCCAGTACTTC | CASSLEARGGTETQYF
NA | TRBJ1-2 | TRBV11-2 | NA | TGCGCCAGCAGCCGGGCGACACACCTCGCTGATGGCTACACCTTC | CASSRATHLADGYTF
few | TRBJ2-5 | TRBV10-2 | NA | TGTGCCAGCAGTACCGGAGGTCCCGGCAAGGAGAAAGAGACCCAGTACTTC | CASSTGGPGKEKETQYF